These 14 T cell receptor beta chains share one sample of origin, sequenced in a study of beta chain features in type 1 diabetes. Broader study findings: TCRB CDR3s from Type 1 diabetes patients were moderately but significantly shorter in all four CD4+ subsets.

Sequencing targeted expressed TCRB transcripts, as all isolated RNA had been reverse transcribed. Measured with immunoSEQ multiplex PCR; TCRdb has only the in-frame clones, and not every one. This table holds approximately 160,000 clones, roughly 63% found once. These receptors' antigens are unknown. The sequenced material came from naive CD4+ T cells from blood. These receptors all come from a man aged 25-45 years with type 1 diabetes.

The chain has TRBV29-1 and TRBJ1-2, with 7 bases that match TRBD1. The CDR3 has 14 amino acids. J gave up 8 bases and V 2 bases, and 11 bases lay outside the gene matches. Germline CDR1 reads SQVTM; CDR2 reads ANQGSEA. Here the CDR3 reads CSVEYRTGLRGYTF. CDR3 DNA: TGCAGCGTTGAATATCGGACAGGTCTCCGAGGCTACACCTTC.

The chain employs TRBV7-2 and TRBJ2-3; D is possibly TRBD2 (6 bases). The CDR3 is 15 amino acids. Germline values: CDR1 SGHTA, CDR2 FQGNSA. The V and J ends lost 4 bases and 2 bases respectively, with 13 bases between them. The CDR3 nucleotides are TGTGCCAGCAGCTCGGGACTGGCAGCCACAGATACGCAGTATTTT. Translating it yields CASSSGLAATDTQYF.

The genes are TRBV29-1 and TRBJ1-4; TRBD1 aligns across 7 bases. Germline-derived CDR1 and CDR2 are SQVTM and ANQGSEA. The J segment lost 9 bases and the V segment lost 7 bases, leaving 11 bases of the junction unmatched. The CDR3 length is 13 residues. CDR3 coding DNA: TGCAGCGGAGCCAGGGGGGTGCGGAAAAAACTGTTTTTT. Translation: CSGARGVRKKLFF.

This chain links TRBV28 with TRBJ1-5; D gene ambiguous. The CDR3 runs 15 residues. Trimming left V 5 bases short and J 0 bases short, with 11 bases between. The germline gives CDR1 MDHEN, CDR2 SYDVKM. The CDR3 DNA reads as TGTGCCAGCAGTCCCCGCAGTGTTAGCAATCAGCCCCAGCATTTT. Translation: CASSPRSVSNQPQHF.

This rearrangement joins TRBV30 to TRBJ2-7; D uncertain. The CDR3 extends over 12 amino acids. V lost 2 bases, J lost 2 bases, and 7 bases lay in between. From germline, CDR1 is GTSNPN and CDR2 SVGIG (reference sequence). The CDR3 DNA is TGTGCCTGGAGTTCTCAGGCCTACGAGCAGTACTTC. Translated, it gives CAWSSQAYEQYF.

The chain links TRBV29-1 to TRBJ2-1, with D unresolved. This CDR3 has 9 residues. Germline loops: CDR1 SQVTM, CDR2 ANQGSEA. The germline V and J ends were trimmed by 6 bases and 7 bases, with 4 bases remaining between them. CDR3 nucleotide sequence: TGCAGCGTCAGTAATGAGCAGTTCTTC. Protein sequence: CSVSNEQFF.

The chain employs TRBV29-1 and TRBJ1-6; D unresolved. The CDR3 runs 12 residues. Trimming removed 3 bases at V and 6 bases at J, with 6 bases between. CDR1 is SQVTM, CDR2 ANQGSEA, per germline. The CDR3 DNA reads TGCAGCGTTGACAGATCTAATTCACCCCTCCACTTT. Encoded protein: CSVDRSNSPLHF.

The V and J genes are TRBV9 and TRBJ2-1; 10 nucleotides align to TRBD1. The CDR3 runs to 16 residues. The ends lost 0 bases at V and 10 bases at J; junction bases unmatched: 10. Germline CDR1 reads SGDLS; CDR2 reads YYNGEE. The CDR3 DNA follows: TGTGCCAGCAGCGTAGATGTCGGGACAGGGGAGGACGAGCAGTTCTTC. It translates to CASSVDVGTGEDEQFF.

This chain joins TRBV9 and TRBJ2-7; D is unclear. The CDR3 totals 15 residues. Germline lookup yields CDR1 SGDLS and CDR2 YYNGEE. Trimming stripped 0 bases from V and 0 bases from J, with 10 bases between. The CDR3, as DNA: TGTGCCAGCAGCGTAGCTGTAGGGAACTCCTACGAGCAGTACTTC. Translated, it gives CASSVAVGNSYEQYF.

V is TRBV9 and J is TRBJ2-3; 7 nucleotides align to TRBD2. The CDR3 runs to 15 residues. The J segment lost 1 base and the V segment lost 0 bases, leaving 2 bases of the junction unmatched. Germline V gene lookup returns CDR1 SGDLS and CDR2 YYNGEE. CDR3 sequence: CASSVEAGGTDTQYF. CDR3 bases: TGTGCCAGCAGCGTAGAGGCGGGGGGCACAGATACGCAGTATTTT.

CDR3 in amino acids: CAWSVETSNQPQHF. Here the CDR3 DNA reads TGTGCCTGGAGTGTGGAAACTAGCAATCAGCCCCAGCATTTT. The chain is built from TRBV30 and TRBJ1-5; unclear D gene. The CDR3 length is 14 residues. CDR1 is GTSNPN, CDR2 SVGIG, per germline (reference sequence). Trimming took 0 bases from V and 0 from J, leaving 6 bases between them.

The chain carries TRBV7-2 and TRBJ1-5; unclear D gene. This CDR3 is 14 amino acids long. Germline loops: CDR1 SGHTA, CDR2 FQGNSA. V dropped 2 bases and J dropped 7 bases, with 12 bases sitting between them. The CDR3 protein is CASSLIGSLQPQHF. In DNA form, the CDR3 reads TGTGCCAGCAGCTTAATCGGCAGTCTCCAGCCCCAGCATTTT.

This clone was detected only a few times. This chain links TRBV5-1 with TRBJ2-7; a weak D match, TRBD1 (5 bases). The CDR3 spans 14 residues. V lost 3 bases to trimming and J lost 7 bases, with 17 bases between them. Germline values: CDR1 SGHRS, CDR2 YFSETQ. The chain's CDR3 is CASSSGATVGEQYF. In DNA, the CDR3 is TGCGCCAGCAGCTCTGGGGCAACCGTGGGGGAGCAGTACTTC.

The chain uses TRBV29-1 and TRBJ2-5; 10 nucleotides agree with TRBD2. V shed 6 bases and J 4 bases; nucleotides not matched to a gene: 8. CDR1 and CDR2 (germline): SQVTM, ANQGSEA. This CDR3 contains 14 residues. This chain's CDR3 is CSVAAGGAGETQYF. The CDR3 DNA reads as TGCAGCGTGGCAGCGGGGGGGGCAGGAGAGACCCAGTACTTC.